This passage covers 30 T cell receptor beta chains from one sample sequenced in a study of T-cell memory formation after mild COVID-19. TCRdb used MiXCR to reprocess the 5' RACE reads, holding one entry per CDR3 protein. The sample lists 500,000 to 600,000 distinct CDR3 sequences, roughly 18% occurring once. Material for sequencing was PBMCs or a T cell subset sorted from them (not recorded which). The source of these receptors is an adult woman who had mild COVID-19 (a few samples of this study predate the infection). Cell type and time point are not known.

This clonotype was seen at least ten times. V usage is TRBV5-1 and J usage is TRBJ2-1; TRBD1 aligns across 10 bases. Germline CDR1 and CDR2: SGHRS and YFSETQ. The CDR3 loop spans 14 amino acids. Germline trimming cut 4 bases from V and 7 bases from J; bases unmatched to any gene: 5. The CDR3 reads CASSGQGGGNEQFF. The CDR3 DNA reads as TGCGCCAGCAGCGGACAGGGGGGCGGAAATGAGCAGTTCTTC.

This clonotype was detected a few times. V is TRBV12-3 or TRBV12-4 and J is TRBJ2-5, with 9 nucleotides matching TRBD2. V dropped 2 bases and J dropped 1; count of bases not matched to a gene: 2. This CDR3 spans 15 amino acids. The CDR3 here is CASSLQRGVQETQYF. DNA for the CDR3: TGTGCCAGCAGTTTACAGCGGGGGGTCCAAGAGACCCAGTACTTC.

This clonotype was counted many times. The chain links TRBV12-3 or TRBV12-4 to TRBJ2-3; a weak D match, TRBD2 (7 bases). The V and J ends lost 5 bases and 7 bases respectively, with 22 bases between them. This CDR3 spans 16 amino acids. The DNA of the CDR3 is TGTGCCAGCAGTCTTAACAGGGAGGGCCGGTTGTATACGCAGTATTTT. Translated: CASSLNREGRLYTQYF.

Only a few counts were recorded for this clonotype. This chain uses TRBV20-1 with TRBJ2-7, with 9 nucleotides matching TRBD2. J gave up 5 bases and V 8 bases, and 13 bases lay outside the gene matches. There are 14 residues in the CDR3. Germline V gene lookup returns CDR1 DFQATT and CDR2 SNEGSKA (reference sequence). The CDR3 loop reads CSPKVSSGADEQYF. DNA for the CDR3: TGCAGTCCGAAGGTTTCTAGCGGGGCAGACGAGCAGTACTTC.

The chain uses TRBV6-5 and TRBJ2-7; maybe TRBD2 (6 bases). In germline, CDR1 is MNHEY, CDR2 SVGAGI. Trimming took 6 bases from V and 0 from J, leaving 15 bases between them. The CDR3 length is 15 residues. The CDR3 sequence is CASSRGRESSYEQYF. In DNA form, the CDR3 reads TGTGCCAGCAGCCGCGGACGGGAGAGCTCCTACGAGCAGTACTTC.

This clonotype was counted only a few times. The chain recombines TRBV5-5 with TRBJ1-2, with 8 bases lining up with TRBD1. V lost 1 base to trimming and J lost 6 bases; unmatched junction nucleotides: 8. CDR1 SGHKS and CDR2 YYEKEE come from the germline V gene (reference sequence). The CDR3 has 15 residues. CDR3 protein: CASSLMAGGSHGYTF. In DNA, the CDR3 is TGTGCCAGCAGCTTGATGGCAGGGGGCAGCCATGGCTACACCTTC. Drawing the rest from reference TRBV5-5 and TRBJ1-2, the complete variable domain is DAGVTQSPTHLIKTRGQQVTLRCSPISGHKSVSWYQQVLGQGPQFIFQYYEKEERGRGNFPDRFSARQFPNYSSELNVNALLLGDSALYLCASSLMAGGSHGYTFGSGTRLTVV.

This clonotype has just a few counts. The gene calls are TRBV7-6 and TRBJ2-7, with 9 positions matching TRBD1. Germline-derived CDR1 and CDR2 are SGHVS and FNYEAQ. The CDR3 length is 14 residues. The trim removed 4 bases at V and 6 bases at J, leaving 7 bases unmatched. The CDR3 region is CASSSPGQGREQYF. CDR3 sequence (DNA): TGTGCCAGCAGCTCTCCGGGACAGGGACGCGAGCAGTACTTC.

This clonotype turned up a few times. The V gene is TRBV6-5, the J gene TRBJ2-3; no definite D call. Germline CDR1 MNHEY, CDR2 SVGAGI. Trimming shortened V by 6 bases and J by 1 base, and 17 bases separated the two germline ends. The CDR3 spans 16 residues. The CDR3, as DNA: TGTGCCAGCAGCTCCCCCAGCCTTGGAGGCACAGATACGCAGTATTTT. It is translated as CASSSPSLGGTDTQYF.

This chain uses TRBV20-1 with TRBJ2-5; 16 bases match TRBD2. This CDR3 has 16 residues. The germline CDR1 and CDR2 sequences are DFQATT and SNEGSKA (reference sequence). The V and J ends lost 4 bases and 4 bases, in that order; junction bases with no gene match: 6. The CDR3 bases are TGCAGTGCTAAAGGGACTAGCGGGGGGGCAGGAGAGACCCAGTACTTC. Amino acids: CSAKGTSGGAGETQYF.

The chain joins TRBV6-5 to TRBJ1-2; 8 nucleotides align to TRBD1. The CDR3 consists of 14 residues. CDR1 is MNHEY and CDR2 is SVGAGI in the germline V gene. V was clipped by 6 bases and J by 2 bases; unmatched bases: 5. Here the CDR3 reads CASSRTGKNYGYTF. The CDR3, as DNA: TGTGCCAGCAGCCGGACAGGGAAGAACTATGGCTACACCTTC.

This clonotype has only a few counts. The chain couples TRBV9 to TRBJ2-1, with no clear D. Germline V gives CDR1 SGDLS, CDR2 YYNGEE. The CDR3 has 15 amino acids. Trimming took 2 bases from V and 5 from J, leaving 14 bases between them. The CDR3 region is CASSVAVAFDNEQFF. The CDR3 DNA reads TGTGCCAGCAGCGTCGCTGTGGCCTTTGACAATGAGCAGTTCTTC.

This clonotype was seen a few times. The rearrangement links TRBV7-3 to TRBJ1-2, with D uncertain. This CDR3 has 13 amino acids. Germline loops: CDR1 SGHTA, CDR2 FQGTGA. V gave up 4 bases and J gave up 6 bases, with 12 bases separating them. CDR3 sequence: CASSSHTGNGYTF. CDR3 in DNA: TGTGCCAGCAGCTCCCACACGGGGAATGGCTACACCTTC. Together with reference TRBV7-3 and TRBJ1-2, the CDR3 gives the full variable domain: GAGVSQTPSNKVTEKGKYVELRCDPISGHTALYWYRQSLGQGPEFLIYFQGTGAADDSGLPNDRFFAVRPEGSVSTLKIQRTERGDSAVYLCASSSHTGNGYTFGSGTRLTVV.

This chain uses TRBV7-3 with TRBJ2-1; 10 bases fit TRBD2. The trim removed 2 bases at V and 12 bases at J, leaving 10 bases unmatched. Germline V gene data show CDR1 as SGHTA and CDR2 as FQGTGA. This CDR3 is built from 15 residues. The DNA for the CDR3 is TGTGCCAGCAGCTTAGAACTAGCGGGATTGGGAGGGCAGTTCTTC. Residues: CASSLELAGLGGQFF.

This clonotype has only a few counts. This chain links TRBV12-3 or TRBV12-4 with TRBJ2-1; 11 bases match TRBD2. Trimming at V came to 6 bases and at J to 4 bases, leaving 5 bases not matched to a gene. The CDR3 runs 15 residues. The CDR3 sequence is CASRQTSGTYNEQFF. DNA for the CDR3: TGTGCCAGCAGACAGACTAGCGGGACATACAATGAGCAGTTCTTC.

V gene TRBV9 combines with J gene TRBJ2-1, with 7 bases aligning to TRBD1. Germline V gene data show CDR1 as SGDLS and CDR2 as YYNGEE. This CDR3 spans 13 amino acids. Germline trimming cut 1 base from V and 10 bases from J; bases unmatched to any gene: 5. CDR3 nucleotide sequence: TGTGCCAGCAGCGTACTAGGGGGCAACGAGCAGTTCTTC. Translation: CASSVLGGNEQFF.

The rearrangement joins TRBV20-1 to TRBJ2-3; 9 bases map to TRBD2. Germline CDR1 and CDR2: DFQATT and SNEGSKA (reference sequence). V shed 0 bases, J shed 4 bases, and the junction held 8 bases outside the gene matches. The CDR3 sequence is 16 residues long. CDR3 DNA sequence: TGCAGTGCTAGAGATCTGATGGGCGGGGGGGCAGATACGCAGTATTTT. The encoded protein is CSARDLMGGGADTQYF.

Only a few counts were recorded for this clonotype. The chain recombines TRBV7-2 with TRBJ1-2; tentatively, D is TRBD1 (5 bases). This CDR3 spans 11 amino acids. Per germline, CDR1 SGHTA and CDR2 FQGNSA. Between the trimmed V and J ends, which lost 6 bases and 8 bases, there was a span of 10 bases. CDR3 in amino acids: CASRGQGGYTF. Here the CDR3 DNA reads TGTGCCAGCAGGGGGCAAGGGGGCTACACCTTC. Supplemented by reference TRBV7-2 and TRBJ1-2, the full variable domain reads GAGVSQSPSNKVTEKGKDVELRCDPISGHTALYWYRQSLGQGLEFLIYFQGNSAPDKSGLPSDRFSAERTGGSVSTLTIQRTQQEDSAVYLCASRGQGGYTFGSGTRLTVV.

The chain is built from TRBV12-3 or TRBV12-4 and TRBJ1-1; D is unclear. This CDR3 spans 13 amino acids. Trimming stripped 6 bases from V and 3 bases from J, with 11 bases between. As DNA, the CDR3 is TGTGCCAGCAGCCCCTCCGCTTACACTGAAGCTTTCTTT. Translated, it gives CASSPSAYTEAFF.

This clonotype has more than one count but fewer than ten. The chain carries TRBV2 and TRBJ1-4; D not certain. CDR3 size: 12 residues. From germline, CDR1 is SNHLY and CDR2 FYNNEI. V was trimmed by 8 bases and J by 5 bases, leaving 9 bases between them. Here the CDR3 reads CASALGNEKLFF. The CDR3 DNA follows: TGTGCCAGCGCTTTAGGGAATGAAAAACTGTTTTTT.

This clonotype was picked up many times. This rearrangement joins TRBV12-3 or TRBV12-4 to TRBJ1-1, with a weak D call TRBD1 (5 bases). V gave up 3 bases and J gave up 5 bases, with 13 bases separating them. This CDR3 spans 14 amino acids. CDR3 residues: CASSFGWGGTEAFF. The CDR3 DNA is TGTGCCAGCAGTTTTGGCTGGGGGGGAACTGAAGCTTTCTTT.

This clonotype appeared a few times. This chain joins TRBV24-1 and TRBJ2-1; 14 bases match TRBD2. The V gene end was trimmed by 3 bases and the J gene end by 8 bases; junction bases not matched to a gene: 5. Per germline, CDR1 KGHDR and CDR2 SFDVKD. The CDR3 is 16 residues long. Written as DNA, the CDR3 is TGTGCCACCAGTGATCTGACTAGCGGGAGGGCGTATGAGCAGTTCTTC. It is translated as CATSDLTSGRAYEQFF.

The chain links TRBV20-1 to TRBJ2-3, with unresolved D. CDR1 DFQATT and CDR2 SNEGSKA come from the germline V gene (reference sequence). The germline V and J ends were trimmed by 5 bases and 6 bases, with 9 bases remaining between them. This CDR3 is 11 amino acids long. CDR3 sequence: CSAPFGDTQYF. The CDR3 bases are TGCAGTGCTCCCTTCGGGGATACGCAGTATTTT.

The chain links TRBV30 to TRBJ2-1; D gene unclear. Germline CDR1 is GTSNPN and CDR2 is SVGIG (reference sequence). Trimming pared 8 bases from V and 7 bases from J, leaving 9 bases between. This CDR3 is built from 10 residues. CDR3 sequence reads: CATDLNEQFF. CDR3 nucleotide sequence: TGTGCCACTGATCTAAATGAGCAGTTCTTC.

This chain connects TRBV9 to TRBJ2-7; 8 bases align to TRBD1. Germline V gene sequence: CDR1 SGDLS, CDR2 YYNGEE. V shed 3 bases, J shed 0 bases, and the junction held 14 bases outside the gene matches. The CDR3 has 18 amino acids. The CDR3 loop is CASSAPLAGGIDSYEQYF. CDR3 DNA sequence: TGTGCCAGCAGCGCGCCCCTTGCAGGGGGCATTGACTCCTACGAGCAGTACTTC.

The chain employs TRBV12-3 or TRBV12-4 and TRBJ2-2; 8 bases line up with TRBD1. V was clipped by 3 bases and J by 6 bases; unmatched bases: 6. There are 15 residues in the CDR3. The CDR3: CASSFQTGGAGELFF. CDR3 DNA: TGTGCCAGCAGTTTTCAAACAGGGGGTGCCGGGGAGCTGTTTTTT.

The rearrangement links TRBV9 to TRBJ1-2; a weak D match, TRBD1 (5 bases). Germline loops: CDR1 SGDLS, CDR2 YYNGEE. Trimming cost V 4 bases and J 8 bases, with 12 bases left between them. The CDR3 sequence is 12 residues long. CDR3 nucleotides: TGTGCCAGCAGCTCCCCTGGGGGAGGCTACACCTTC. Translated, it gives CASSSPGGGYTF.

This clonotype was picked up a small number of times. The chain employs TRBV4-1 and TRBJ1-2; D possibly corresponds to TRBD1 (5 bases). Trimming took off 0 bases at V and 1 base at J, with 9 bases between the two ends. The CDR3 has 15 amino acids. Germline assignment: CDR1 MGHRA and CDR2 YSYEKL. This chain's CDR3 is CASSQDRRGNYGYTF. The CDR3 DNA reads TGCGCCAGCAGCCAAGATCGGAGGGGTAACTATGGCTACACCTTC.

This clonotype was observed a handful of times. The chain carries TRBV30 and TRBJ1-5, with D perhaps TRBD1 (6 bases). Germline values: CDR1 GTSNPN, CDR2 SVGIG (reference sequence). This CDR3 spans 15 amino acids. Trimming removed 3 bases at V and 6 bases at J, with 18 bases between. CDR3 sequence: CAWSLTGALSQPQHF. The DNA for the CDR3 is TGTGCCTGGAGCCTGACGGGGGCCCTGAGTCAGCCCCAGCATTTT.

This chain uses TRBV5-6 with TRBJ2-5; D is possibly TRBD2 (6 bases). The V end was cut by 7 bases, the J end by 0 bases, with 16 bases between. The CDR3 is 15 amino acids. Germline V gives CDR1 SGHDT, CDR2 YYEEEE. The CDR3 bases are TGTGCCAGCGCCGGGGGAGGACTATACCAAGAGACCCAGTACTTC. As protein: CASAGGGLYQETQYF.

The chain recombines TRBV6-6 with TRBJ2-2, with no clear D. V lost 7 bases to trimming and J lost 1 base, with 10 bases between them. The CDR3 covers 14 residues. Germline CDR1 MNHNY, CDR2 SVGAGI (reference sequence). The CDR3 loop reads CASNSAQNTGELFF. In DNA form, the CDR3 reads TGTGCCAGCAATAGTGCTCAGAACACCGGGGAGCTGTTTTTT.